This T cell receptor beta chain was captured by sequencing in a study of T-cell memory formation after mild COVID-19. Constant-segment-primed 5'RACE gave TCR alpha and TCR beta cDNA libraries with sample barcodes and UMIs. TCRdb re-analysed the 5' RACE reads in MiXCR, keeping a single row per CDR3 protein. The repertoire has around 300,000 distinct CDR3 sequences, roughly an eighth of them found once; the top ten carry roughly 20%. Study outcomes and limitations: Day 37-peaking second-wave clones had unconfirmed SARS-CoV-2 specificity. The CD4+ clones that contracted clustered mainly within CM and EM, and the CD8+ clones concentrated in EMRA. Prior to infection, memory already included some responding clones, suggesting cross-reactive memory joined.

This clonotype was seen only a few times. Antigen unknown. The sequence was obtained from a man aged 18 to 29 who had mild COVID-19 (a few samples of this study predate the infection). Cell type and time point are not known. The sample taken for sequencing was PBMCs or a T cell subset sorted from them (not recorded which).

The CDR3 protein is CASSWTGLSGNTIYF. The CDR3 region has the DNA TGTGCCAGCAGCTGGACAGGCCTCTCTGGAAACACCATATATTTT. The rearrangement joins TRBV5-6 to TRBJ1-3; TRBD1 aligns across 7 bases. With 3 bases clipped from V and 0 bases from J, the junction kept 3 bases outside the gene matches. Germline V gene sequence: CDR1 SGHDT, CDR2 YYEEEE. CDR3 size: 15 residues.